Detailed here is one TCR beta chain. Its antigen is unknown. Trimming took 5 bases from V and 0 from J, leaving 14 bases between them. This CDR3 spans 16 amino acids. Per the germline V gene, CDR1 is MDHEN and CDR2 is SYDVKM. The record originates from a study of T cell responses to AZD1222 COVID-19 vaccine. Study results and caveats: Clonal diversity was possibly underestimated; the donors were predominantly white British and more often female.

Here immunoSEQ multiplex PCR was the method, and the copy in TCRdb shows in-frame clones only, minus some. Counted here are about 130,000 clones, more than 85% occurring once; the ten biggest clones make up about 3%. This specimen consisted of peripheral blood, obtained on day 0 of AZD1222 vaccination. V is TRBV28 and J is TRBJ1-3; D gene uncertain. This clonotype originated in an adult in good health. The CDR3 DNA is TGTGCCAGCAGTGCCCCGGACGGGTTCTCTGGAAACACCATATATTTT. Translating it yields CASSAPDGFSGNTIYF.